The 15 T cell receptor beta chains in this list originate from one sample, sequenced in a study of identical twins. TCRdb ran MiXCR on the 5' RACE reads and lists one entry per CDR3 protein. The sample contains 500,000 or so distinct CDR3 sequences, less than 25% of which appear only once. These data also featured in a second study, about T cells expressing NK-cell markers.

Sequencing was performed on CD4+ T cells sorted from blood. Every receptor here comes from a young woman in good health.

This clonotype turned up a few times. V gene TRBV5-5 combines with J gene TRBJ2-3, with 10 positions matching TRBD2. Trimming cost V 4 bases and J 8 bases; bases outside gene matches: 10. The CDR3 runs to 15 residues. The germline CDR1 and CDR2 sequences are SGHKS and YYEKEE (reference sequence). The CDR3 is CASSPVAGGSPTQYF. The CDR3 nucleotides are TGTGCCAGCAGCCCCGTAGCGGGGGGATCTCCTACGCAGTATTTT.

V usage is TRBV10-2 and J usage is TRBJ2-3, with 9 bases that match TRBD2. Germline V gene data show CDR1 as WSHSY and CDR2 as SAAADI. CDR3 length equals 15 residues. J was trimmed by 3 bases and V by 6 bases; bases with no gene match: 7. Here the CDR3 DNA reads TGCGCCAGCAGATCTGCGGGGGGGCAGACAGATACGCAGTATTTT. This encodes CASRSAGGQTDTQYF.

This clonotype has a handful of counts. The J gene is TRBJ2-7, the V gene TRBV20-1, with 9 bases matching TRBD1. The V gene end was trimmed by 3 bases and the J gene end by 3 bases; junction bases not matched to a gene: 6. The CDR3 loop spans 14 amino acids. The germline V gene has CDR1 DFQATT and CDR2 SNEGSKA (reference sequence). The CDR3 sequence is CSASPTGGFYEQYF. In nucleotides, the CDR3 is TGCAGTGCTAGCCCTACAGGGGGCTTCTACGAGCAGTACTTC.

This clonotype was picked up a small number of times. This sequence joins TRBV4-1 and TRBJ2-1; D may match TRBD1 or TRBD2 (5 bases each). Looked up from germline, CDR1 is MGHRA and CDR2 is YSYEKL. The CDR3 is 13 amino acids. Trimming removed 3 bases from V and 8 bases from J, with 11 bases in between. DNA for the CDR3: TGCGCCAGCAGCCAGGGGGTATCCCATGAGCAGTTCTTC. It specifies CASSQGVSHEQFF.

The J gene is TRBJ1-2, the V gene TRBV9, with D tentatively TRBD1 (6 bases). The germline V gene has CDR1 SGDLS and CDR2 YYNGEE. CDR3 length: 13 residues. Trimming stripped 0 bases from V and 8 bases from J, with 11 bases between. The CDR3 protein is CASSVETGGGYTF. Written as DNA, the CDR3 is TGTGCCAGCAGCGTAGAGACAGGCGGAGGCTACACCTTC.

The chain joins TRBV6-5 to TRBJ2-7, with D tentatively TRBD1 (6 bases). Per the germline V gene, CDR1 is MNHEY and CDR2 is SVGAGI. V dropped 3 bases and J dropped 6 bases, with 15 bases sitting between them. CDR3 length: 14 amino acids. The CDR3: CASSYGQGTSEQYF. In DNA form, the CDR3 reads TGTGCCAGCAGTTATGGGCAGGGGACCAGCGAGCAGTACTTC.

The rearrangement uses TRBV27 and TRBJ1-5, with 8 bases identical to TRBD1. Germline V lookup: CDR1 MNHEY, CDR2 SMNVEV (reference sequence). V gave up 1 base and J gave up 1 base; unmatched junction bases: 15. The length of the CDR3 is 20 residues. The CDR3 region is CASSLFSGQGVDASNQPQHF. The CDR3 DNA reads as TGTGCCAGCAGTTTATTCTCCGGACAGGGAGTAGATGCGAGCAATCAGCCCCAGCATTTT.

The sample holds many counts of this clonotype. The V gene is TRBV12-3 or TRBV12-4, the J gene TRBJ1-4; D gene uncertain. Trimming stripped 6 bases from V and 13 bases from J, with 15 bases between. This CDR3 contains 12 residues. The CDR3 bases are TGTGCCAGCAGCCGACCTCTCTTGGGACTGTTTTTT. It encodes CASSRPLLGLFF.

This clonotype has a handful of counts. The chain couples TRBV12-3 or TRBV12-4 to TRBJ1-2; 9 bases align to TRBD1. CDR3 length: 14 amino acids. The V segment lost 2 bases and the J segment 8 bases; nucleotides outside the gene matches: 6. The CDR3 bases are TGTGCCAGCAGTTTAAACCGGGGACAGGGCGGCTACACCTTC. It specifies CASSLNRGQGGYTF.

This clonotype appeared a few times. This chain joins TRBV20-1 and TRBJ2-7; weak D call: TRBD2 (5 bases). The germline CDR1 and CDR2 sequences are DFQATT and SNEGSKA (reference sequence). This CDR3 has 13 amino acids. Trimming removed 3 bases at V and 3 bases at J, with 12 bases between. CDR3 loop: CSASYEGDYEQYF. The DNA for the CDR3 is TGCAGTGCTAGTTATGAGGGTGACTACGAGCAGTACTTC.

This clonotype was seen only a few times. The rearrangement joins TRBV4-3 to TRBJ2-7, with 8 nucleotides matching TRBD2. The CDR3 is 17 residues long. The trim removed 1 base at V and 4 bases at J, leaving 12 bases unmatched. Germline-derived CDR1 and CDR2 are LGHNA and YSLEER. CDR3 sequence (DNA): TGCGCCAGCAGCCAAGTCGGTCCGGGGGGGGAGGGGTACGAGCAGTACTTC. Protein sequence: CASSQVGPGGEGYEQYF.

This clonotype has just a few counts. This rearrangement joins TRBV2 to TRBJ1-1, with D uncertain. The germline V gene encodes CDR1 SNHLY and CDR2 FYNNEI. The ends were cut back, 4 bases at V and 7 bases at J, with 7 bases in the middle. The CDR3 extends over 11 amino acids. The CDR3 DNA is TGTGCCAGCAGTGTGGATCTTGAAGCTTTCTTT. It specifies CASSVDLEAFF.

In its sample, this clonotype was seen a few times. The chain carries TRBV7-9 and TRBJ1-6; D is ambiguous. Trimming shortened V by 5 bases and J by 10 bases, and 6 bases separated the two germline ends. The CDR3 covers 11 residues. CDR1 SEHNR and CDR2 FQNEAQ come from the germline V gene (reference sequence). DNA of the CDR3: TGTGCCAGCAGCGCCCAGTCACCCCTCCACTTT. Encoded protein: CASSAQSPLHF. Complete variable domain (other parts from reference TRBV7-9 and TRBJ1-6): DTGVSQNPRHKITKRGQNVTFRCDPISEHNRLYWYRQTLGQGPEFLTYFQNEAQLEKSRLLSDRFSAERPKGSFSTLEIQRTEQGDSAMYLCASSAQSPLHFGNGTRLTVT.

The sample holds a few counts of this clonotype. The chain uses TRBV14 and TRBJ1-1; 12 nucleotides match TRBD1. This CDR3 has 16 residues. The J segment lost 6 bases and the V segment lost 2 bases, leaving 7 bases of the junction unmatched. Per the germline V gene, CDR1 is SGHDN and CDR2 is FVKESK. This CDR3 reads CASSQIRGQGAAEAFF. Written as DNA, the CDR3 is TGTGCCAGCAGCCAAATCCGGGGACAGGGGGCTGCTGAAGCTTTCTTT.

This chain joins TRBV20-1 and TRBJ1-2, with D possibly being TRBD1 (6 bases). Germline V CDR1 and CDR2: DFQATT, SNEGSKA (reference sequence). The germline V and J ends were trimmed by 5 bases and 6 bases, with 19 bases remaining between them. This CDR3 contains 14 residues. CDR3 sequence (DNA): TGCAGTGCTGACTCTCGACGGGGGGCGGATGGCTACACCTTC. The encoded protein is CSADSRRGADGYTF.